What follows are 26 T cell receptor beta chains derived from one specimen sequenced in a study of post-analysis software for immune sequencing data. Whole-study results and caveats: In patients, TRBV5-6, TRBV5-1 and TRBV20-1 belonged to roughly 5 TRBV segments found more frequently than in controls.

The TCR beta cDNA libraries contained unique molecular identifiers. TCRdb redid the calling of the PCR reads with MiXCR, one entry per CDR3 protein. Of more than 450,000 distinct CDR3 sequences in the sample, around 44% were seen once. These receptors lack a known antigen. The specimen sequenced was blood. These receptors were collected from a girl aged 5-17 years with multiple sclerosis.

The gene calls are TRBV12-3 or TRBV12-4 and TRBJ2-1; the D gene is possibly TRBD1 (5 bases). The CDR3 has 13 residues. The V end was cut by 5 bases, the J end by 5 bases, with 10 bases between. CDR3 coding DNA: TGTGCCAGCAGTGCCCGACAGAACAATGAGCAGTTCTTC. This translates into CASSARQNNEQFF.

This clonotype was seen ten or more times. The chain joins TRBV6-5 to TRBJ2-7, with 8 bases matching TRBD1. The CDR3 has 16 residues. Germline trimming cut 2 bases from V and 3 bases from J; bases unmatched to any gene: 9. CDR1 MNHEY and CDR2 SVGAGI come from the germline V gene. The CDR3 loop is CASSYPRVGQGYEQYF. DNA of the CDR3: TGTGCCAGCAGTTACCCTCGCGTAGGACAGGGCTACGAGCAGTACTTC.

This sequence joins TRBV7-9 and TRBJ2-7, with TRBD2 as a possible D gene (5 bases). The CDR3 totals 14 residues. Germline values: CDR1 SEHNR, CDR2 FQNEAQ (reference sequence). V shed 5 bases and J shed 2 bases, with 13 bases lying between them. CDR3 region: CASSRTGLTYEQYF. The CDR3 DNA reads TGTGCCAGCAGCCGGACTGGCCTAACCTACGAGCAGTACTTC.

This clonotype was seen only a few times. J is TRBJ1-2 and V is TRBV4-1; D is ambiguous. The V end lost 1 base, the J end lost 2 bases, and 8 bases lay between the germline ends. The CDR3 has 14 amino acids. CDR1 is MGHRA and CDR2 is YSYEKL in the germline V gene. In nucleotides, the CDR3 is TGCGCCAGCAGCCAAGTTTCAGGAAACTATGGCTACACCTTC. As protein: CASSQVSGNYGYTF.

This CDR3 is CASRFSSYNEQFF. The DNA of the CDR3 is TGTGCCAGTAGGTTTAGCTCCTACAATGAGCAGTTCTTC. V is TRBV19 and J is TRBJ2-1; D not resolved. This CDR3 has 13 amino acids. In germline, CDR1 is LNHDA, CDR2 SQIVND (reference sequence). V gave up 6 bases and J gave up 0 bases, with 6 bases separating them.

This chain uses TRBV6-5 with TRBJ2-2; no clear D. CDR1 and CDR2 (germline): MNHEY, SVGAGI. The CDR3 has 14 residues. V gave up 0 bases and J gave up 4 bases, with 6 bases separating them. The chain's CDR3 is CASSYSSATGELFF. The CDR3 region has the DNA TGTGCCAGCAGTTACTCTTCGGCCACCGGGGAGCTGTTTTTT.

The rearrangement uses TRBV10-3 and TRBJ1-5; D unclear. Germline loops: CDR1 ENHRY, CDR2 SYGVKD. Trimming pared 3 bases from V and 0 bases from J, leaving 0 bases between. The CDR3 runs to 12 residues. The CDR3 here is CAISDSNQPQHF. The CDR3 DNA reads as TGTGCCATCAGTGATAGCAATCAGCCCCAGCATTTT.

CDR3 protein: CSAQAGSGTDTQYF. Written as DNA, the CDR3 is TGCAGTGCCCAGGCTGGTTCGGGCACAGATACGCAGTATTTT. The gene calls are TRBV20-1 and TRBJ2-3; unclear D gene. Trimming left V 6 bases short and J 1 base short, with 14 bases between. The CDR3 totals 14 residues. Germline CDR1 is DFQATT and CDR2 is SNEGSKA (reference sequence).

This clonotype was observed a handful of times. CDR3 region: CASSPLSSSGSTDTQYF. The CDR3 nucleotides are TGTGCCAGCAGCCCCCTGAGTAGTAGCGGAAGCACAGATACGCAGTATTTT. V usage is TRBV12-3 or TRBV12-4 and J usage is TRBJ2-3; possible D gene TRBD2, 6 bases. This CDR3 contains 17 residues. V lost 6 bases and J lost 0, with 19 bases in between.

This clonotype was found many times. This chain uses TRBV12-3 or TRBV12-4 with TRBJ1-6; the D gene is possibly TRBD1 (6 bases). Trimming took off 2 bases at V and 8 bases at J, with 10 bases between the two ends. CDR3 size: 14 residues. The CDR3 DNA reads as TGTGCCAGCAGTTTATCAGGGGCGGATTCACCCCTCCACTTT. Its translation is CASSLSGADSPLHF.

The CDR3 sequence is CASSSTVTLFYEQYF. The CDR3 DNA reads as TGTGCCAGCAGTTCGACAGTTACCCTTTTCTACGAGCAGTACTTC. The V and J genes are TRBV7-9 and TRBJ2-4; D possibly corresponds to TRBD1 (5 bases). Gene TRBJ2-7 matches the end of the DNA better, so the J call may be wrong. The CDR3 has 15 residues. Germline values: CDR1 SEHNR, CDR2 FQNEAQ (reference sequence).

The J gene is TRBJ1-5, the V gene TRBV24-1; the match to TRBD1 covers 9 bases. The CDR3 extends over 16 amino acids. Germline loops: CDR1 KGHDR, CDR2 SFDVKD. The ends lost 3 bases at V and 5 bases at J; junction bases unmatched: 7. The CDR3 here is CATSDAGQGSDQPQHF. For the CDR3, the DNA is TGTGCCACCAGTGATGCCGGACAGGGGAGCGATCAGCCCCAGCATTTT.

The J gene is TRBJ2-7, the V gene TRBV10-3; 8 nucleotides line up with TRBD1. The CDR3 totals 15 residues. Germline-derived CDR1 and CDR2 are ENHRY and SYGVKD. Unmatched junction bases numbered 12, after V lost 7 bases and J lost 4 bases. The CDR3 spells CAINEGTGGRYEQYF. The CDR3 bases are TGTGCCATCAATGAAGGGACAGGCGGGCGGTACGAGCAGTACTTC.

This chain uses TRBV6-6 with TRBJ1-2; TRBD1 matches 7 bases. The CDR3 is 13 amino acids. The germline gives CDR1 MNHNY, CDR2 SVGAGI (reference sequence). Trimming at V came to 6 bases and at J to 3 bases, leaving 4 bases not matched to a gene. The CDR3 DNA is TGTGCCAGCAGGACGGGACAGCACTATGGCTACACCTTC. It specifies CASRTGQHYGYTF.

This chain links TRBV20-1 with TRBJ2-3, with 13 bases identical to TRBD2. CDR3 length: 18 amino acids. The J segment lost 1 base and the V segment lost 6 bases, leaving 13 bases of the junction unmatched. Per germline, CDR1 DFQATT and CDR2 SNEGSKA (reference sequence). The CDR3 protein is CSASRGLAGRFGTDTQYF. CDR3 coding DNA: TGCAGTGCCTCCAGGGGACTAGCGGGACGATTCGGCACAGATACGCAGTATTTT.

In its sample, this clonotype was seen a few times. The genes are TRBV6-6 and TRBJ1-2, with a tentative D call TRBD1 (5 bases). V was shortened by 2 bases and J by 12 bases, with 10 bases between the two germline ends. Germline lookup yields CDR1 MNHNY and CDR2 SVGAGI (reference sequence). CDR3 length equals 11 residues. The CDR3 region is CASSYRGGDTF. The DNA of the CDR3 is TGTGCCAGCAGTTACAGGGGAGGGGACACCTTC.

This clonotype has more than one count but fewer than ten. This chain joins TRBV6-5 and TRBJ1-2, with 8 positions matching TRBD1. The CDR3 is 14 residues long. After removal of 6 bases from V and 6 bases from J, the junction contained 9 bases not matched to a gene. CDR1 is MNHEY and CDR2 is SVGAGI in the germline V gene. CDR3 in amino acids: CASRRTGLKDGYTF. The CDR3 coding sequence is TGTGCCAGCAGACGGACAGGGTTAAAAGATGGCTACACCTTC.

This clonotype has a handful of counts. The chain links TRBV12-3 or TRBV12-4 to TRBJ2-6; D tentatively reads TRBD1 or TRBD2 (5 bases each). The V gene lost 10 bases and the J gene lost 0 bases, with 10 bases spanning the gap. The CDR3 has 14 residues. In DNA, the CDR3 is TGTGCCACCGCGAGGGGCTCTGGGGCCAACGTCCTGACTTTC. It codes for CATARGSGANVLTF.

The DNA for the CDR3 is TGCAGTGCTGGGAGCGGGGGGACTAGCACAGATACGCAGTATTTT. Protein sequence: CSAGSGGTSTDTQYF. The chain is built from TRBV20-1 and TRBJ2-3, with 9 bases that match TRBD2. V lost 5 bases and J lost 0; bases outside the gene matches: 6. Germline CDR1 and CDR2: DFQATT and SNEGSKA (reference sequence). This CDR3 comprises 15 residues.

Only one count was recorded for this clonotype. The V call is TRBV4-1, the J call TRBJ1-1; the match to TRBD1 covers 7 bases. Germline lookup yields CDR1 MGHRA and CDR2 YSYEKL. The CDR3 contains 14 residues. Trimming cost V 4 bases and J 7 bases; bases outside gene matches: 9. The CDR3 coding sequence is TGCGCCAGCAGCCGGTATGGGACAGCGAATGAAGCTTTCTTT. Its translation is CASSRYGTANEAFF.

DNA of the CDR3: TGTGCCAGCGGGGACAGACAAAACTACGAACAGTACTTC. Encoded protein: CASGDRQNYEQYF. V and J are TRBV27 and TRBJ2-5; 7 bases match TRBD1. The germline CDR1 and CDR2 sequences are MNHEY and SMNVEV (reference sequence). The ends lost 8 bases at V and 11 bases at J; junction bases unmatched: 14. The CDR3 runs to 13 residues.

V gene TRBV20-1 combines with J gene TRBJ2-1, with TRBD2 matching 10 bases. After removal of 4 bases from V and 0 bases from J, the junction contained 6 bases not matched to a gene. This CDR3 has 16 residues. Per germline, CDR1 DFQATT and CDR2 SNEGSKA (reference sequence). This CDR3 is CSAKGLAGVSYNEQFF. In DNA form, the CDR3 reads TGCAGTGCTAAAGGTCTAGCGGGGGTCTCCTACAATGAGCAGTTCTTC.

The J gene is TRBJ2-5, the V gene TRBV20-1, with 8 bases that match TRBD1. The J segment lost 3 bases and the V segment lost 0 bases, leaving 0 bases of the junction unmatched. This CDR3 contains 13 residues. Germline V lookup: CDR1 DFQATT, CDR2 SNEGSKA (reference sequence). The CDR3 coding sequence is TGCAGTGCTAGAGAGGACAGGGAAGAGACCCAGTACTTC. Protein: CSAREDREETQYF.

V usage is TRBV4-1 and J usage is TRBJ2-3; possibly TRBD2 for D (7 bases). Per germline, CDR1 MGHRA and CDR2 YSYEKL. Between the trimmed V and J ends, which lost 3 bases and 3 bases, there was a span of 19 bases. The CDR3 length is 17 residues. In DNA, the CDR3 is TGCGCCAGCAGCCAGGCCGGGGGGCTAGCGGATACAGATACGCAGTATTTT. This codes for CASSQAGGLADTDTQYF.

V usage is TRBV12-3 or TRBV12-4 and J usage is TRBJ2-3; either TRBD1 or TRBD2 may supply D (5 bases each). CDR3 length: 15 amino acids. V lost 3 bases to trimming and J lost 3 bases, with 13 bases between them. CDR3 sequence: CASSFWAGSTDTQYF. The DNA of the CDR3 is TGTGCCAGCAGTTTTTGGGCAGGGAGTACAGATACGCAGTATTTT.

The rearrangement links TRBV12-3 or TRBV12-4 to TRBJ2-7; 15 bases match TRBD2. With V trimmed by 6 bases and J by 7 bases, 7 bases remained unmatched. CDR3 length: 15 amino acids. DNA for the CDR3: TGTGCCAGCAGGACCGGACTAGCGGGAGGGGAGGAGCAGTACTTC. Its protein is CASRTGLAGGEEQYF.